Listed below are T cell receptor beta chains from one sample, sequenced in a study of cytomegalovirus exposure and HLA in healthy donors. TCRdb keeps only in-frame clones here, not all; method: immunoSEQ multiplex PCR. This table has around 200,000 clones, about 80% appearing once. The sequencing sample was made of PBMCs. The receptors were sampled from a woman aged 18-30 years in good health and CMV-seropositive. The CDR3 runs from the conserved cysteine through the conserved F or W. D genes are given only for firm matches. Rows may omit the clone size; those that give it use once, few, many or a size class.

D: NA
length: 15
J: TRBJ1-5
V: TRBV29-1
size: NA
DNA: TGCAGCGTTGGGGGAGGGGGAACGGGCAATCAGCCCCAGCATTTT
CDR3: CSVGGGGTGNQPQHF

D: TRBD1
length: 16
J: TRBJ2-5
V: TRBV13
size: NA
DNA: TGTGCCAGCAGCTTAGGTCGCAGGGGGCGTCTGGAGACCCAGTACTTC
CDR3: CASSLGRRGRLETQYF

D: NA
length: 14
J: TRBJ1-1
V: TRBV19
size: few
DNA: TGTGCCAGTAGTCGGACGGGGATGAACACTGAAGCTTTCTTT
CDR3: CASSRTGMNTEAFF

D: TRBD1
length: 14
J: TRBJ1-1
V: TRBV5-1
size: NA
DNA: TGCGCCAGCAGCTTACAGGGGGGAGACACTGAAGCTTTCTTT
CDR3: CASSLQGGDTEAFF

D: NA
length: 14
J: TRBJ1-3
V: TRBV9
size: NA
DNA: TGTGCCAGCAGCGTGGAGGGTTCCGGAAACACCATATATTTT
CDR3: CASSVEGSGNTIYF

D: NA
length: 15
J: TRBJ2-6
V: TRBV6-5
size: NA
DNA: TGTGCCAGCAGTTACCGGGTCTCTGGGGCCAACGTCCTGACTTTC
CDR3: CASSYRVSGANVLTF

D: NA
length: 14
J: TRBJ2-4
V: TRBV10-1
size: NA
DNA: TGCGCCAACCATAAAGCGGGTCGAGGAAACATTCAGTACTTC
CDR3: CANHKAGRGNIQYF

D: TRBD1
length: 12
J: TRBJ1-2
V: TRBV5-6
size: NA
DNA: TGTGCCAGCAGCTTCGGACAGGGCGGCTACACCTTC
CDR3: CASSFGQGGYTF

D: NA
length: 14
J: TRBJ2-7
V: TRBV27
size: NA
DNA: TGTGCCAGCAGGATGAATGGGGCGATCTACGAGCAGTACTTC
CDR3: CASRMNGAIYEQYF

D: TRBD2
length: 16
J: TRBJ2-1
V: TRBV4-1
size: NA
DNA: TGCGCCAGCAGCCAAGTCCGCGGGGCCGGGGGGGATGAGCAGTTCTTC
CDR3: CASSQVRGAGGDEQFF

D: NA
length: 15
J: TRBJ1-5
V: TRBV6-1
size: NA
DNA: TGTGCCAGCAGTGAAGTTGGCCAGGATGGTCAGCCCCAGCATTTT
CDR3: CASSEVGQDGQPQHF

D: TRBD1
length: 15
J: TRBJ1-5
V: TRBV2
size: few
DNA: TGTGCCAGCAGCGCACAGACAGGGGGCGGTCAGCCCCAGCATTTT
CDR3: CASSAQTGGGQPQHF

D: NA
length: 15
J: TRBJ2-7
V: TRBV6-1
size: NA
DNA: TGTGCCAGCCTGACGGGGGGGCAGGGGGCCTACGAGCAGTACTTC
CDR3: CASLTGGQGAYEQYF

D: TRBD2
length: 22
J: TRBJ2-5
V: TRBV7-2
size: NA
DNA: TGTGCCAGCAGCTTAGCCATGTGGGGACTAGCGGGGGGGCAGGGCCCACAGGAGACCCAGTACTTC
CDR3: CASSLAMWGLAGGQGPQETQYF

D: NA
length: 15
J: TRBJ1-4
V: TRBV5-1
size: NA
DNA: TGCGCCAGCAGCTTGGTACGGGAAACTAATGAAAAACTGTTTTTT
CDR3: CASSLVRETNEKLFF

D: TRBD2
length: 15
J: TRBJ2-7
V: TRBV15
size: NA
DNA: TGTGCCACCAGCAGCCGAGCGGGGGGGCCCAGCGAGCAGTACTTC
CDR3: CATSSRAGGPSEQYF

D: NA
length: 14
J: TRBJ2-7
V: TRBV12-5
size: NA
DNA: TGTGCTAGTGGTTTCCCAGGGAAAGAGTACGAGCAGTACTTC
CDR3: CASGFPGKEYEQYF

D: TRBD1
length: 17
J: TRBJ1-2
V: TRBV18
size: NA
DNA: TGTGCCAGCTCACCACAGGGAACTGGACAGGGAGTCTATGGCTACACCTTC
CDR3: CASSPQGTGQGVYGYTF

D: TRBD1
length: 16
J: TRBJ1-2
V: TRBV7-8
size: once
DNA: TGTGCCAGCAGCTTAGGCCGACAGGGAACTAACTATGGCTACACCTTC
CDR3: CASSLGRQGTNYGYTF

D: NA
length: 16
J: TRBJ2-3
V: TRBV15
size: few
DNA: TGTGCCACCAGCAGAGATCGGGGGAGCGGCACAGATACGCAGTATTTT
CDR3: CATSRDRGSGTDTQYF

D: NA
length: 14
J: TRBJ2-7
V: TRBV5-1
size: NA
DNA: TGCGCCAGCAGCTTGGGGACAGAGCCTGGGGAGCAGTACTTC
CDR3: CASSLGTEPGEQYF

D: NA
length: 13
J: TRBJ1-1
V: TRBV5-4
size: NA
DNA: TGTGCCAGCAGCTTGCAGGGTGGAACTGAAGCTTTCTTT
CDR3: CASSLQGGTEAFF

D: NA
length: 15
J: TRBJ1-1
V: TRBV7-9
size: NA
DNA: TGTGCCAGCAGCTTCGGGGGATTGTGGAACACTGAAGCTTTCTTT
CDR3: CASSFGGLWNTEAFF

D: TRBD2
length: 14
J: TRBJ2-7
V: TRBV6-1
size: NA
DNA: TGTGCCAGCAGAGGAGCGGGGGGGGCCTACGAGCAGTACTTC
CDR3: CASRGAGGAYEQYF